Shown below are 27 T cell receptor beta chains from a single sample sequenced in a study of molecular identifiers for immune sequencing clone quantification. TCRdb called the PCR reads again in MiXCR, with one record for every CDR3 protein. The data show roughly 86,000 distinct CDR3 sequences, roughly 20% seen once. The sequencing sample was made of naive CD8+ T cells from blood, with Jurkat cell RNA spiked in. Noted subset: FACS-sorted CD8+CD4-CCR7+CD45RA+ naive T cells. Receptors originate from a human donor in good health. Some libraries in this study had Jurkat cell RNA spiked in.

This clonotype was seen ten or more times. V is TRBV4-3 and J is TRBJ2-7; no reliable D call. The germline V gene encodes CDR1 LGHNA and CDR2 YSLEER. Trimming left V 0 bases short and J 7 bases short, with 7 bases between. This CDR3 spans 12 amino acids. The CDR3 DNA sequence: TGCGCCAGCAGCCAAGATTCTGGGGAGCAGTACTTC. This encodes CASSQDSGEQYF.

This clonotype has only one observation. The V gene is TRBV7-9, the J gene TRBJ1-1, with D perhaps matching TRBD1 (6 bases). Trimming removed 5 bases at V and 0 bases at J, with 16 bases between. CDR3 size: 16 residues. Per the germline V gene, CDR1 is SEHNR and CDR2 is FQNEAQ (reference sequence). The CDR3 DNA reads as TGTGCCAGCAGCATAGGGGCAGGGGCTTTGAACACTGAAGCTTTCTTT. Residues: CASSIGAGALNTEAFF.

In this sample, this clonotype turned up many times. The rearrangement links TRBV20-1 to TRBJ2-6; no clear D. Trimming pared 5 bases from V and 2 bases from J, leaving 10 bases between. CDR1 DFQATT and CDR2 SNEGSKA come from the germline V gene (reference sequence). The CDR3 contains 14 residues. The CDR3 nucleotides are TGCAGTGCTCTTACGGGTCCTGGGGCCAACGTCCTGACTTTC. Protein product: CSALTGPGANVLTF.

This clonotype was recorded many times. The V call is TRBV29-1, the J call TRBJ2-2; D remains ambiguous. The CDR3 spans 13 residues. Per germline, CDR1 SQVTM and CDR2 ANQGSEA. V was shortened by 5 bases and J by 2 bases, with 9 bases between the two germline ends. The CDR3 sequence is CSVSEVNTGELFF. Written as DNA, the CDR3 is TGCAGCGTTTCTGAGGTTAACACCGGGGAGCTGTTTTTT.

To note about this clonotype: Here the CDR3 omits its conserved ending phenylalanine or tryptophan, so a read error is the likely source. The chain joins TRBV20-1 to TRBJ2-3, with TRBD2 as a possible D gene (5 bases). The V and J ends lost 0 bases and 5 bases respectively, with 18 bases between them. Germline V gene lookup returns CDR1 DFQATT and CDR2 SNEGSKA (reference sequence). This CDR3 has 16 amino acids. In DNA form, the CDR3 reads TGCAGTGCTAGAGATTTGGCGGGTCTAGTGGGAGATACGCAGTATTCT. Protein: CSARDLAGLVGDTQYS.

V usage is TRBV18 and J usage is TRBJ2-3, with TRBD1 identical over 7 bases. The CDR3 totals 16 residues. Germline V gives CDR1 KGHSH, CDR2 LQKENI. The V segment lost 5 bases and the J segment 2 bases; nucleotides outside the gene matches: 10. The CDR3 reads CASSSQPGQPTDTQYF. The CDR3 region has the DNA TGTGCCAGCTCATCACAACCGGGACAGCCCACAGATACGCAGTATTTT.

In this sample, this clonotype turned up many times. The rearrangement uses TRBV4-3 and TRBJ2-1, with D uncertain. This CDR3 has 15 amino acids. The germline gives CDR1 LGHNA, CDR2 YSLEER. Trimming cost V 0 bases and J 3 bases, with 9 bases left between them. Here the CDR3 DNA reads TGCGCCAGCAGCCAAGATTCGGACCACTACAATGAGCAGTTCTTC. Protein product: CASSQDSDHYNEQFF.

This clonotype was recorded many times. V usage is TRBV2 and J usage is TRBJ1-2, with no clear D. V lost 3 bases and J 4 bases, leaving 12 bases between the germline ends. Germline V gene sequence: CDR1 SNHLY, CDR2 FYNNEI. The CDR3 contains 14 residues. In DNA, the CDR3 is TGTGCCAGCAGTGAGATGCAAGGGCCCTATGGCTACACCTTC. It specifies CASSEMQGPYGYTF.

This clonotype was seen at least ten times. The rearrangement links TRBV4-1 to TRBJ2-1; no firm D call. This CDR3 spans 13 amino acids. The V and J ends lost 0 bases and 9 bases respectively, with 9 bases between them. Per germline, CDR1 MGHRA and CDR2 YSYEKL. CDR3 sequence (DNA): TGCGCCAGCAGCCAAGATGAATCCGGTGAGCAGTTCTTC. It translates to CASSQDESGEQFF.

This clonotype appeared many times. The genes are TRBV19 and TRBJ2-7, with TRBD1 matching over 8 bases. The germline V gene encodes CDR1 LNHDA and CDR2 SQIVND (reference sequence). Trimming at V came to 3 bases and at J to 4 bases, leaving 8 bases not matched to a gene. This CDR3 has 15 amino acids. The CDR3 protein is CASSMGTGPLYEQYF. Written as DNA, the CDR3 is TGTGCCAGTAGTATGGGGACAGGCCCCCTTTACGAGCAGTACTTC.

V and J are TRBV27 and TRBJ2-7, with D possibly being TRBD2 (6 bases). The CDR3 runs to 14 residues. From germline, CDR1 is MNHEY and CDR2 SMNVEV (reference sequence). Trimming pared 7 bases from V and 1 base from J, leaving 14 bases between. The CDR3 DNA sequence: TGTGCCAGCACTCAAACCGGGGGATCCTACGAGCAGTACTTC. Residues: CASTQTGGSYEQYF.

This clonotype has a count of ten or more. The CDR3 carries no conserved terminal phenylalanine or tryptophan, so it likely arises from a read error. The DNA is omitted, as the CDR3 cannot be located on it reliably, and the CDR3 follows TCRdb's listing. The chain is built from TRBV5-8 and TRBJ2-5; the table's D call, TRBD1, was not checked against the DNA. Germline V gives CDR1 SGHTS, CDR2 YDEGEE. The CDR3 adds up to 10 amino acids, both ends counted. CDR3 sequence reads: CASSLGTETI.

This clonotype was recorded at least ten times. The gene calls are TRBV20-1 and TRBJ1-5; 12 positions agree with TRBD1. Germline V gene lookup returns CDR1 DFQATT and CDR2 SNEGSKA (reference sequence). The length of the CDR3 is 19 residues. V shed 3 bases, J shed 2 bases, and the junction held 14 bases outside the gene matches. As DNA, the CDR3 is TGCAGTGCTAGGGGTCTTACGGGACAGGGGGCCGATGGCAATCAGCCCCAGCATTTT. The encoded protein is CSARGLTGQGADGNQPQHF.

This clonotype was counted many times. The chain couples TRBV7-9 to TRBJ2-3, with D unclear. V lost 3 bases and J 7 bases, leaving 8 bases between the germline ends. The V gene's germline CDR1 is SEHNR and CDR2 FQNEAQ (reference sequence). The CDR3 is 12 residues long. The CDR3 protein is CASSFDGYTQYF. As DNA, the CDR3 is TGTGCCAGCAGCTTCGACGGGTATACGCAGTATTTT.

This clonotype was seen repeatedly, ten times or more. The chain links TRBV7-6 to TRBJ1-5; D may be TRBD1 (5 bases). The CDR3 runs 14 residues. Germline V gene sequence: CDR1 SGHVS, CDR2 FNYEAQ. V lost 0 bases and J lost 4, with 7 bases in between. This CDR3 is CASSLAPGNQPQHF. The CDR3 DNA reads TGTGCCAGCAGCTTAGCCCCAGGGAATCAGCCCCAGCATTTT.

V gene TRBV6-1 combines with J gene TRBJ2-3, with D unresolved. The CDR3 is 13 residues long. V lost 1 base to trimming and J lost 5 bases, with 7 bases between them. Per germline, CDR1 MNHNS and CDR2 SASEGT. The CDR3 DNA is TGTGCCAGCAGTGAAGACCTTGGAGATACGCAGTATTTT. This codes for CASSEDLGDTQYF.

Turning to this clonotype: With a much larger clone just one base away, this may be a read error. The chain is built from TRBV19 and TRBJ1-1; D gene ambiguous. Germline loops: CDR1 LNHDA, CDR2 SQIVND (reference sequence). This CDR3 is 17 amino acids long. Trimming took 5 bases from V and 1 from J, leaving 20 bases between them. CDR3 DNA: TGTGCCAGTAGTCTCCGACCTGGGCAGCCGCAGAACACTGAAGCTTTCTTT. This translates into CASSLRPGQPQNTEAFF. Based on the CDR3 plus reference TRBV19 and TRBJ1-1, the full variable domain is DGGITQSPKYLFRKEGQNVTLSCEQNLNHDAMYWYRQDPGQGLRLIYYSQIVNDFQKGDIAEGYSVSREKKESFPLTVTSAQKNPTAFYLCASSLRPGQPQNTEAFFGQGTRLTVV.

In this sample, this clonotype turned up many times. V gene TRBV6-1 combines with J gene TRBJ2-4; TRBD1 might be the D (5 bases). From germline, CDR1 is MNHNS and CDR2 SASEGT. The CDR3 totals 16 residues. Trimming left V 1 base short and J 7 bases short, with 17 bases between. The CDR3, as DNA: TGTGCCAGCAGTGAAGGTTATAAAGGGGTCATTAACATTCAGTACTTC. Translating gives CASSEGYKGVINIQYF.

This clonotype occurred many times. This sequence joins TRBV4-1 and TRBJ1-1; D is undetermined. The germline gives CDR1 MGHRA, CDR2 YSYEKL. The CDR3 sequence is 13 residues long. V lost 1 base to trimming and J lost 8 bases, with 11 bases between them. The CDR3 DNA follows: TGCGCCAGCAGCCAAGGAACGGGCGGGGAAGCTTTCTTT. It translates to CASSQGTGGEAFF.

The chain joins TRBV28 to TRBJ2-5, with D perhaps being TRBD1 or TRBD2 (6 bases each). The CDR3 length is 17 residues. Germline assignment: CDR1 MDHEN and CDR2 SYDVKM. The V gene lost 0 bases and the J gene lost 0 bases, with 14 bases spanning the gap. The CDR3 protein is CASSLWGGAEYQETQYF. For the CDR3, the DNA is TGTGCCAGCAGTTTATGGGGGGGCGCGGAATACCAAGAGACCCAGTACTTC.

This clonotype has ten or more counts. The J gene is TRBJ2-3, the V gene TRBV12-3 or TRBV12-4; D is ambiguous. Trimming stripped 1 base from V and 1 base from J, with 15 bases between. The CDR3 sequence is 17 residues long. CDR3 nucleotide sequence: TGTGCCAGCAGTTTAGTGCCGCTCCAACACGGCACAGATACGCAGTATTTT. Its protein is CASSLVPLQHGTDTQYF.

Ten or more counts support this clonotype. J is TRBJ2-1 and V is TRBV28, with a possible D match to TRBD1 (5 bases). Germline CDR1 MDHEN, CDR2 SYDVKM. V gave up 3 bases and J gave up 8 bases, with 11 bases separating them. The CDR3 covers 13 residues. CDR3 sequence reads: CASSFQGVDEQFF. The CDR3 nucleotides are TGTGCCAGCAGTTTCCAGGGCGTCGATGAGCAGTTCTTC. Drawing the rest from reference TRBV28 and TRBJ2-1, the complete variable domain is DVKVTQSSRYLVKRTGEKVFLECVQDMDHENMFWYRQDPGLGLRLIYFSYDVKMKEKGDIPEGYSVSREKKERFSLILESASTNQTSMYLCASSFQGVDEQFFGPGTRLTVL.

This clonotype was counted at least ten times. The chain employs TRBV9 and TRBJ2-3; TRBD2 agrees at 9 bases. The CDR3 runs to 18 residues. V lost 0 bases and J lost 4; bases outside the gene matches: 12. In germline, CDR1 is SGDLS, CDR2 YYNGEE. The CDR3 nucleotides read TGTGCCAGCAGCGTAGAGGGCTCTTTTGCGGGAGGGCCAGATACGCAGTATTTT. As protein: CASSVEGSFAGGPDTQYF.

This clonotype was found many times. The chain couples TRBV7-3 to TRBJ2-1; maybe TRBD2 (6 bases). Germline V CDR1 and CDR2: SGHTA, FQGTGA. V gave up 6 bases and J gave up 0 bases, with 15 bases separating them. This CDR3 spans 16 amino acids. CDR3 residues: CASSGGYVTSYNEQFF. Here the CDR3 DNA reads TGTGCCAGCAGTGGGGGGTATGTTACCTCCTACAATGAGCAGTTCTTC.

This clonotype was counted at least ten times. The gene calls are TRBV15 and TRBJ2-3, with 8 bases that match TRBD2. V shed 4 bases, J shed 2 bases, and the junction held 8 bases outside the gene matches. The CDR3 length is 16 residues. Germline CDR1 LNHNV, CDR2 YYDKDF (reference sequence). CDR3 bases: TGTGCCACCAGCACGGGCGAGCGGGGGCACACAGATACGCAGTATTTT. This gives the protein CATSTGERGHTDTQYF.

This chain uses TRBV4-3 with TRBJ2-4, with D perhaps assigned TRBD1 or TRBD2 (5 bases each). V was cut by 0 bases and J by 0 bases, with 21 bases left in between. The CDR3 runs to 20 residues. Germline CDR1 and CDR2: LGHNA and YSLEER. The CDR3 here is CASSQEPVGIGTLAKNIQYF. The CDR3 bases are TGCGCCAGCAGCCAAGAGCCAGTCGGGATAGGGACCTTAGCCAAAAACATTCAGTACTTC.

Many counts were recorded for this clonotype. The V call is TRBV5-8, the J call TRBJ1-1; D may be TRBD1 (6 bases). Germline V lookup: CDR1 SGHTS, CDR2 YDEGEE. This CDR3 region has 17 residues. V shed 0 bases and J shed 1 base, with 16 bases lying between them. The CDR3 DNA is TGTGCCAGCAGCTTGGTCATAAAGACAGGTACGAACACTGAAGCTTTCTTT. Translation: CASSLVIKTGTNTEAFF.